These T cell receptor beta chains were read from a single sample in a study of blood T cell repertoires in COVID-19. The method was immunoSEQ multiplex PCR; TCRdb's version includes in-frame clones alone and lacks a portion of them. The sample yields 400,000 to 450,000 clones, more than 80% seen once. The sample was PBMCs or T cells enriched from blood (not recorded which). These TCRs come from a man younger than 45 who had recovered from COVID-19. CDR3s include the opening cysteine and the closing phenylalanine or tryptophan. The order of the fields is J gene, V gene, clone size, D gene, CDR3 DNA, CDR3 protein. A D gene is named only where the DNA matches it firmly. For some rows the clone size is stated as once, few or many, or as a class when expanded; others skip it.

TRBJ2-5 | TRBV6-5 | . | . | TGTGCCAGCAGTTACTCTACCGGGTCCCTAGAGACCCAGTACTTC | CASSYSTGSLETQYF
TRBJ1-4 | TRBV28 | . | TRBD1 | TGTGCCAGCAGTTCCCCCGGGACAGGGACTTTAGGACTGTTTTTT | CASSSPGTGTLGLFF
TRBJ2-7 | TRBV5-5 | . | TRBD2 | TGTGCCAGCAGAATAGCGGGGGGCGGCGAGCAGTACTTC | CASRIAGGGEQYF
TRBJ2-7 | TRBV5-1 | few | . | TGCGCCAGCAGCTTGGGACCAGGGCGAGAGCAGTACTTC | CASSLGPGREQYF
TRBJ2-2 | TRBV19 | . | TRBD2 | TGTGCCAGTGGGATAGCGGGAGGTTTGGTCACCGGGGAGCTGTTTTTT | CASGIAGGLVTGELFF
TRBJ1-1 | TRBV7-2 | once | TRBD1 | TGTGCCAGCAGCTTAGTGCCAGGGGGGACTTCGCAAGCTTTCTTT | CASSLVPGGTSQAFF
TRBJ2-2 | TRBV5-1 | . | TRBD2 | TGCGCCAGCCTCAGACTAGCGGGAGACACCGGGGAGCTGTTTTTT | CASLRLAGDTGELFF
TRBJ2-3 | TRBV7-9 | . | . | TGTGCCAGCAGCTTAGCCTGGACAGTATCGGCAGATACGCAGTATTTT | CASSLAWTVSADTQYF
TRBJ2-5 | TRBV12-3/TRBV12-4 | . | . | TGTGCCAGCAGTTTAGGGAGTAAGGAGACCCAGTACTTC | CASSLGSKETQYF
TRBJ2-3 | TRBV19 | . | TRBD2 | TGTGCCAGTAGTTGGACTAGCGGAGCTAGCACAGATACGCAGTATTTT | CASSWTSGASTDTQYF
TRBJ2-1 | TRBV18 | . | TRBD2 | TGTGCCAGCTCAATAGCGGGGCTGAATGAGCAGTTCTTC | CASSIAGLNEQFF
TRBJ2-7 | TRBV5-1 | . | TRBD1 | TGCGCCAGCAGCGGCTCCGGGACAGGGGGCGCGGTATCGATCTACGAGCAGTACTTC | CASSGSGTGGAVSIYEQYF
TRBJ1-4 | TRBV3-1/TRBV3-2 | once | . | TGTGCCAGCAGCCTGGGAGGCCCTAATGAAAAACTGTTTTTT | CASSLGGPNEKLFF
TRBJ1-5 | TRBV5-5 | . | . | TGTGCCAGCAGCTTTGACACCCTTGGTGGCAATCAGCCCCAGCATTTT | CASSFDTLGGNQPQHF
TRBJ2-5 | TRBV6-5 | . | . | TGTGCCAGCAGTCCCCCAGACTACCAAGAGACCCAGTACTTC | CASSPPDYQETQYF
TRBJ2-7 | TRBV5-5 | . | . | TGTGCCAGCAGCCTGTACTACGAGCAGTACTTC | CASSLYYEQYF
TRBJ2-1 | TRBV6-6 | . | TRBD1 | TGTGCCAGCAGTGACAGGGACGCTCTAGGGTTCTTC | CASSDRDALGFF
TRBJ2-2 | TRBV6-5 | once | . | TGTGCCAGCGGGCGGGGGCTAAACGGCGGGGAGCTGTTTTTT | CASGRGLNGGELFF
TRBJ2-2 | TRBV27 | . | . | TGTGCCAGCAGTTTATGGGGGGCCGGGGAGCTGTTTTTT | CASSLWGAGELFF
TRBJ1-3 | TRBV5-8 | . | . | TGTGCCAGCAGCTTAGCGGTGACCCGAAACACCATATATTTT | CASSLAVTRNTIYF
TRBJ2-7 | TRBV10-3 | . | TRBD2 | TGTGCCATCAGTGGGGGCGGGAGGGATACCTACGAGCAGTACTTC | CAISGGGRDTYEQYF
TRBJ2-7 | TRBV7-7 | . | TRBD2 | TGTGCCAGCAGCCCGGGACTAGCGGGAGGCCTCTCCTACGAGCAGTACTTC | CASSPGLAGGLSYEQYF
TRBJ1-2 | TRBV28 | . | TRBD1 | TGTGCCAGCAGTTTCGTTAGAGTGTGGGACAGGGGGCCCCTTAGCTATGGCTACACCTTC | CASSFVRVWDRGPLSYGYTF
TRBJ1-1 | TRBV2 | . | . | TGTGCCAGCAGTGAGCGGGGGCAGGGAAACACTGAAGCTTTCTTT | CASSERGQGNTEAFF
TRBJ2-7 | TRBV6-6 | few | TRBD2 | TGTGCCAGCAGTCTCGTGGTGGGACTAGCGGGAGATATAGAGCAGTACTTC | CASSLVVGLAGDIEQYF
TRBJ2-1 | TRBV3-1/TRBV3-2 | few | TRBD2 | TGTGCCAGCAGCCAAGGAGGCGGGAGGGCCTACAATGAGCAGTTCTTC | CASSQGGGRAYNEQFF
TRBJ2-3 | TRBV28 | . | . | TGTGCCAGCAGTTTATATGGGGGAGGAGTGTATTTT | CASSLYGGGVYF
TRBJ2-6 | TRBV5-5 | . | . | TGTGCCAGCAGCTTGTCAGCGTCGGGAGCTGGGGCCAACGTCCTGACTTTC | CASSLSASGAGANVLTF
TRBJ2-7 | TRBV11-2 | . | TRBD1 | TGTGCCAGCACCCGACAGGGAATCTACGAGCAGTACTTC | CASTRQGIYEQYF
TRBJ2-7 | TRBV28 | . | . | TGTGCCAGCAGTCTCCAGGTCTCCTACGAGCAGTACTTC | CASSLQVSYEQYF
TRBJ2-7 | TRBV5-1 | . | . | TGCGCCAGCAGCTTGGTCGGTCTCTCCTACGAGCAGTACTTC | CASSLVGLSYEQYF
TRBJ1-1 | TRBV18 | few | TRBD1 | TGTGCCAGCTCAGGACAGGGGGCGAACACTGAAGCTTTCTTT | CASSGQGANTEAFF
TRBJ2-1 | TRBV11-2 | . | . | TGTGCCAGCAGCTTAGATAGAAGACAGTTCTTC | CASSLDRRQFF
TRBJ1-2 | TRBV24-1 | . | TRBD1 | TGTGCCACCAGTGAAACCGGGACAGGGTGGGGCTACACCTTC | CATSETGTGWGYTF
TRBJ2-1 | TRBV19 | . | TRBD2 | TGTGCCAGTAGTATAGCGGGGAGGGATGGTGAGCAGTTCTTC | CASSIAGRDGEQFF
TRBJ1-5 | TRBV10-2 | . | . | TGCGCCAGCAGTGGGGGGGGAGAGGAGCCCCAGCATTTT | CASSGGGEEPQHF
TRBJ2-7 | TRBV5-1 | . | TRBD1 | TGCGCCAGCAGCTTGGGCGGGACAGGGTTATACGAGCAGTACTTC | CASSLGGTGLYEQYF
TRBJ1-2 | TRBV28 | . | . | TGTGCCAGCAGTTTAGATCAGGGCGGGATTCGTGGCTACACCTTC | CASSLDQGGIRGYTF
TRBJ1-5 | TRBV6-5 | few | . | TGTGCCAGCAGTTACTCGTCCGGTCAGCCCCAGCATTTT | CASSYSSGQPQHF
TRBJ1-1 | TRBV28 | . | . | TGTGCCAGCAGTTTCCTTGGGCAGGTTATGAACACTGAAGCTTTCTTT | CASSFLGQVMNTEAFF
TRBJ1-2 | TRBV28 | . | . | TGTGCCAGCAGTTTATGGGGCCCGAACTATGGCTACACCTTC | CASSLWGPNYGYTF
TRBJ2-5 | TRBV7-8 | . | TRBD2 | TGTGCCAGCAGCGATAGACTAGCGACTAAGCAGAAGACCCAGTACTTC | CASSDRLATKQKTQYF
TRBJ2-7 | TRBV10-1 | . | . | TGCGCCAGCAGTTCGACAGCCTCCTCCTACGAGCAGTACTTC | CASSSTASSYEQYF
TRBJ2-3 | TRBV3-1/TRBV3-2 | few | . | TGTGCCAGCAGCCAATCCGGGACTAGCACAGATACGCAGTATTTT | CASSQSGTSTDTQYF
TRBJ2-1 | TRBV24-1 | once | TRBD2 | TGTGCCACCAGCGATAACGCGGCTAGCGGGAAGCTCTACAATGAGCAGTTCTTC | CATSDNAASGKLYNEQFF
TRBJ2-3 | TRBV28 | . | TRBD1 | TGTGCCAGCAGTGGGGCCGGACAGGCCGTCACAGATACGCAGTATTTT | CASSGAGQAVTDTQYF
TRBJ1-3 | TRBV19 | . | . | TGTGCCAGTGGTCAGTTCACCTCTGGAAACACCATATATTTT | CASGQFTSGNTIYF
TRBJ2-5 | TRBV29-1 | . | . | TGCAGCGTTGAAGGCGGCAGCGCGGAGACCCAGTACTTC | CSVEGGSAETQYF
TRBJ2-7 | TRBV9 | . | . | TGTGCCAGCAGCGTAGGGGTAGGGAGCTCCTACGAGCAGTACTTC | CASSVGVGSSYEQYF
TRBJ1-5 | TRBV2 | once | TRBD1 | TGTGCCAGCAGCTCGACAGGGGATCAGCCCCAGCATTTT | CASSSTGDQPQHF
TRBJ2-1 | TRBV29-1 | . | . | TGCAGCGTTGAAGACCTACCAGGGAAGCCCTACAATGAGCAGTTCTTC | CSVEDLPGKPYNEQFF
TRBJ1-5 | TRBV7-2 | . | . | TGTGCCAGCTCGGGGGACAATCAGCCCCAGCATTTT | CASSGDNQPQHF
TRBJ1-1 | TRBV9 | . | . | TGTGCCAGCAGCGTAGCTCAGGACTACACTGAAGCTTTCTTT | CASSVAQDYTEAFF
TRBJ2-7 | TRBV12-3/TRBV12-4 | . | TRBD2 | TGTGCCAGCGGACTAGCGGGAGGGGGCGAGCAGTACTTC | CASGLAGGGEQYF
TRBJ1-6 | TRBV5-6 | . | TRBD1 | TGTGCCAGCAGCTTGGGACAGGGCCTCTGGTCACCCCTCCACTTT | CASSLGQGLWSPLHF
TRBJ2-7 | TRBV28 | . | TRBD1 | TGTGCCAGCAGTTCGGACAGGGGGCGCGAGCAGTACTTC | CASSSDRGREQYF
TRBJ2-2 | TRBV5-5 | once | . | TGTGCCAGCAGCTTCCGCGGGTGGCAGAACACCGGGGAGCTGTTTTTT | CASSFRGWQNTGELFF
TRBJ2-1 | TRBV28 | . | TRBD2 | TGTGCCAGCAGTTCGCCGGGACTAGCAACCAATGAGCAGTTCTTC | CASSSPGLATNEQFF
TRBJ2-2 | TRBV20-1 | . | . | TGCAGTGCTAGTAAACAGGGTATCACCGGGGAGCTGTTTTTT | CSASKQGITGELFF
TRBJ2-4 | TRBV28 | . | . | TGTGCCAGCAGTCCTGGGACACAGAAAAACATTCAGTACTTC | CASSPGTQKNIQYF